The 29 T cell receptor beta chains below come from one sample, sequenced in a study of cytomegalovirus exposure and HLA in healthy donors. Here immunoSEQ multiplex PCR was the method, and the copy in TCRdb shows in-frame clones only, minus some. This sample has 160,000 or so clones, with roughly nine tenths found just once. The sequenced sample was PBMCs. The receptor set was obtained from a man in his late teens or twenties in good health and CMV-seropositive.

CDR3 DNA sequence: TGTGCCAGCTCACCACCAGGGGACAGGAATCAGCCCCAGCATTTT. Its protein is CASSPPGDRNQPQHF. The J gene is TRBJ1-5, the V gene TRBV18, with 8 bases fitting TRBD1. The germline V gene has CDR1 KGHSH and CDR2 LQKENI. After removal of 0 bases from V and 4 bases from J, the junction contained 2 bases not matched to a gene. CDR3 size: 15 residues.

This chain links TRBV9 with TRBJ2-1; 10 positions agree with TRBD2. The ends lost 3 bases at V and 10 bases at J; junction bases unmatched: 13. This CDR3 has 16 residues. Germline V gene lookup returns CDR1 SGDLS and CDR2 YYNGEE. This chain's CDR3 is CASSADSGGPLWEQFF. CDR3 coding DNA: TGTGCCAGCAGCGCGGATAGCGGGGGGCCTTTATGGGAGCAGTTCTTC.

This clone showed up just once. The chain combines TRBV19 with TRBJ1-1, with D uncertain. V was trimmed by 5 bases and J by 6 bases, leaving 16 bases between them. The length of the CDR3 is 14 residues. Germline loops: CDR1 LNHDA, CDR2 SQIVND (reference sequence). The CDR3 coding sequence is TGTGCCAGTAGTCAGACACGACAAGGCCCTGAAGCTTTCTTT. Translating it yields CASSQTRQGPEAFF.

V and J are TRBV7-2 and TRBJ2-1; possible D gene TRBD2, 6 bases. V lost 3 bases and J lost 8, with 17 bases in between. The germline CDR1 and CDR2 sequences are SGHTA and FQGNSA. The length of the CDR3 is 15 residues. CDR3 sequence (DNA): TGTGCCAGCAGCTTGGCGGGACCCCGGGTCGATGAGCAGTTCTTC. Amino acids: CASSLAGPRVDEQFF.

V and J are TRBV7-2 and TRBJ2-1, with a possible D match to TRBD2 (5 bases). Trimming took 3 bases from V and 0 from J, leaving 9 bases between them. Looked up from germline, CDR1 is SGHTA and CDR2 is FQGNSA. The CDR3 is made up of 15 amino acids. In DNA, the CDR3 is TGTGCCAGCAGCTTGGGGAGACCCTCCTACAATGAGCAGTTCTTC. Its protein is CASSLGRPSYNEQFF.

In nucleotides, the CDR3 is TGCGCCAGCAGCTTTTCGGCCAGGTACCTGAACACTGAAGCTTTCTTT. Translation: CASSFSARYLNTEAFF. The chain carries TRBV5-1 and TRBJ1-1; no clear D gene. The CDR3 consists of 16 residues. V gave up 2 bases and J gave up 0 bases, with 14 bases separating them. In germline, CDR1 is SGHRS, CDR2 YFSETQ.

The chain is built from TRBV7-6 and TRBJ1-4; possibly TRBD1 for D (5 bases). CDR1 is SGHVS and CDR2 is FNYEAQ in the germline V gene. Between the trimmed V and J ends, which lost 5 bases and 8 bases, there was a span of 15 bases. This CDR3 is 14 amino acids long. This CDR3 reads CASSQQVSSEKLFF. The CDR3 DNA reads TGTGCCAGCAGCCAACAGGTATCTTCCGAAAAACTGTTTTTT.

Only one count was recorded for this clone. The rearrangement joins TRBV6-1 to TRBJ1-1; 7 bases map to TRBD1. The ends lost 7 bases at V and 1 base at J; junction bases unmatched: 9. CDR3 length equals 15 residues. Germline CDR1 is MNHNS and CDR2 is SASEGT. The CDR3 here is CASNHGRQGNTEAFF. The CDR3 coding sequence is TGTGCCAGCAACCACGGCCGACAGGGGAACACTGAAGCTTTCTTT.

The rearrangement uses TRBV5-1 and TRBJ2-3, with TRBD1 matching over 9 bases. With 2 bases clipped from V and 4 bases from J, the junction kept 17 bases outside the gene matches. Germline V lookup: CDR1 SGHRS, CDR2 YFSETQ. The CDR3 runs to 19 residues. The CDR3: CASSFTNLRTGEEPDTQYF. Here the CDR3 DNA reads TGCGCCAGCAGCTTTACCAATCTTCGGACAGGGGAAGAGCCAGATACGCAGTATTTT.

This clone has a single count. This sequence joins TRBV13 and TRBJ2-7; 7 bases are shared with TRBD1. Germline V gene lookup returns CDR1 PRHDT and CDR2 FYEKMQ (reference sequence). The trim removed 4 bases at V and 3 bases at J, leaving 12 bases unmatched. This CDR3 is 16 amino acids long. The CDR3 is CASSSPISTGSYEQYF. CDR3 DNA: TGTGCCAGCAGCTCCCCCATCTCGACAGGGAGCTACGAGCAGTACTTC.

This chain links TRBV4-2 with TRBJ2-3; D is uncertain. CDR1 is LGHNA and CDR2 is YNFKEQ in the germline V gene. Trimming took 0 bases from V and 2 from J, leaving 6 bases between them. The CDR3 sequence is 14 residues long. The chain's CDR3 is CASSQDVSTDTQYF. As DNA, the CDR3 is TGTGCCAGCAGCCAAGATGTCTCCACAGATACGCAGTATTTT.

The rearrangement links TRBV2 to TRBJ2-5; a weak D match, TRBD2 (7 bases). This CDR3 is built from 15 residues. Germline V gene lookup returns CDR1 SNHLY and CDR2 FYNNEI. With 7 bases removed from V and 2 bases from J, the gap between germline ends came to 17 bases. The chain's CDR3 is CASTQMGGAQETQYF. In DNA, the CDR3 is TGTGCCAGCACCCAAATGGGGGGGGCTCAAGAGACCCAGTACTTC. The variable domain in full, with the rest retrieved from reference TRBV2 and TRBJ2-5, is EPEVTQTPSHQVTQMGQEVILRCVPISNHLYFYWYRQILGQKVEFLVSFYNNEISEKSEIFDDQFSVERPDGSNFTLKIRSTKLEDSAMYFCASTQMGGAQETQYFGPGTRLLVL.

The genes are TRBV23-1 and TRBJ2-7; possibly TRBD1 for D (5 bases). TRBV23-1 is designated an ORF whose function remains uncertain. V dropped 0 bases and J dropped 1 base, with 13 bases sitting between them. This CDR3 is 16 amino acids long. The CDR3 protein is CASSQSQGLPSYEQYF. CDR3 coding DNA: TGCGCCAGCAGTCAATCTCAGGGATTACCTTCCTACGAGCAGTACTTC.

The DNA of the CDR3 is TGTGCCAGCAGCTTGGGGACAACGCTAGAGACCCAGTACTTC. As protein: CASSLGTTLETQYF. The J gene is TRBJ2-5, the V gene TRBV5-4, with TRBD1 as a possible D gene (5 bases). The CDR3 sequence is 14 residues long. From germline, CDR1 is SGHNT and CDR2 YYREEE (reference sequence). The V gene lost 0 bases and the J gene lost 4 bases, with 10 bases spanning the gap.

This sequence joins TRBV6-5 and TRBJ1-1; 9 bases match TRBD1. Losses at the gene ends were 6 bases for V and 7 bases for J; bases not matched to a gene: 6. The CDR3 consists of 13 residues. The germline CDR1 and CDR2 sequences are MNHEY and SVGAGI. The CDR3 protein is CASSPGTGNEAFF. The CDR3 coding sequence is TGTGCCAGCAGCCCCGGGACAGGGAATGAAGCTTTCTTT.

J is TRBJ1-1 and V is TRBV5-1, with D possibly TRBD1 on 5 matching bases. CDR3 length: 14 amino acids. V lost 1 base and J 7 bases, leaving 14 bases between the germline ends. The V gene's germline CDR1 is SGHRS and CDR2 YFSETQ. CDR3 sequence (DNA): TGCGCCAGCAGCTTGTTCGGCGGACAAAATGAAGCTTTCTTT. Protein product: CASSLFGGQNEAFF.

Only one count was recorded for this clone. This chain joins TRBV6-5 and TRBJ2-1; possible D gene TRBD2, 6 bases. This CDR3 spans 15 amino acids. Germline CDR1 reads MNHEY; CDR2 reads SVGAGI. With 3 bases removed from V and 3 bases from J, the gap between germline ends came to 12 bases. Here the CDR3 reads CASSYRRGGYNEQFF. For the CDR3, the DNA is TGTGCCAGCAGTTATCGGCGGGGCGGCTACAATGAGCAGTTCTTC.

This chain connects TRBV28 to TRBJ2-1, with 12 bases identical to TRBD2. This CDR3 comprises 16 residues. Germline V gene sequence: CDR1 MDHEN, CDR2 SYDVKM. After removal of 6 bases from V and 4 bases from J, the junction contained 7 bases not matched to a gene. This chain's CDR3 is CASSPGGTSGYNEQFF. DNA for the CDR3: TGTGCCAGCAGCCCGGGGGGGACTAGCGGGTACAATGAGCAGTTCTTC.

J is TRBJ1-2 and V is TRBV27, with D unclear. Germline V gene lookup returns CDR1 MNHEY and CDR2 SMNVEV (reference sequence). Deletions cut 4 bases from V and 2 bases from J, with 11 bases between. CDR3 length equals 14 residues. CDR3 in DNA: TGTGCCAGCAGTTGGGCAGGCCAAAACTATGGCTACACCTTC. As protein: CASSWAGQNYGYTF.

The V gene is TRBV4-3, the J gene TRBJ1-3, with TRBD1 as a possible D gene (5 bases). Germline V gene lookup returns CDR1 LGHNA and CDR2 YSLEER. This CDR3 is 13 amino acids long. The V end was cut by 5 bases, the J end by 5 bases, with 10 bases between. The CDR3 coding sequence is TGCGCCAGCAGCGGGGCGGCAAGAAACACCATATATTTT. It yields the protein CASSGAARNTIYF.

This clone was recorded at least ten times. The genes are TRBV4-2 and TRBJ2-6, with no clear D. This CDR3 has 17 residues. Germline V gene lookup returns CDR1 LGHNA and CDR2 YNFKEQ. Trimming pared 0 bases from V and 0 bases from J, leaving 9 bases between. CDR3 bases: TGTGCCAGCAGCCAAGAGGAGTCGGGCTCTGGGGCCAACGTCCTGACTTTC. Protein sequence: CASSQEESGSGANVLTF.

The chain carries TRBV7-2 and TRBJ1-1, with 9 positions matching TRBD1. The CDR3 has 15 amino acids. Germline-derived CDR1 and CDR2 are SGHTA and FQGNSA. The junction had 3 bases not matched to a gene; V was cut back by 4 bases and J by 0 bases. This chain's CDR3 is CASSYGTGLNTEAFF. The CDR3 nucleotides are TGTGCCAGCAGCTACGGGACAGGGCTGAACACTGAAGCTTTCTTT.

This clone appeared a few times. The V and J genes are TRBV15 and TRBJ1-2; a weak D match, TRBD1 (5 bases). Trimming left V 3 bases short and J 4 bases short, with 15 bases between. Germline lookup yields CDR1 LNHNV and CDR2 YYDKDF (reference sequence). The CDR3 loop spans 15 amino acids. The CDR3 protein is CATSSSGSTGYGYTF. CDR3 DNA: TGTGCCACCAGCAGCTCAGGGTCCACGGGCTATGGCTACACCTTC.

This clone was seen once. This rearrangement joins TRBV9 to TRBJ2-7; D unclear. The CDR3 has 13 amino acids. The ends were cut back, 0 bases at V and 2 bases at J, with 6 bases in the middle. Germline V gives CDR1 SGDLS, CDR2 YYNGEE. The CDR3 loop reads CASSVDSAYEQYF. CDR3 bases: TGTGCCAGCAGCGTAGATTCAGCCTACGAGCAGTACTTC.

The rearrangement joins TRBV9 to TRBJ2-7, with TRBD2 identical over 14 bases. Germline V CDR1 and CDR2: SGDLS, YYNGEE. This CDR3 contains 15 residues. J gave up 3 bases and V 4 bases, and 3 bases lay outside the gene matches. The DNA for the CDR3 is TGTGCCAGCAGCCCCGGACTAGCGGGAGGCTACGAGCAGTACTTC. Protein sequence: CASSPGLAGGYEQYF. Full variable domain (missing parts from reference TRBV9 and TRBJ2-7): DSGVTQTPKHLITATGQRVTLRCSPRSGDLSVYWYQQSLDQGLQFLIQYYNGEERAKGNILERFSAQQFPDLHSELNLSSLELGDSALYFCASSPGLAGGYEQYFGPGTRLTVT.

This clone was seen once. The genes are TRBV15 and TRBJ2-7; 10 bases are shared with TRBD1. This CDR3 region has 15 residues. The trim removed 1 base at V and 2 bases at J, leaving 2 bases unmatched. The V gene's germline CDR1 is LNHNV and CDR2 YYDKDF (reference sequence). The CDR3 here is CATSRGGQGTYEQYF. The CDR3 DNA follows: TGTGCCACCAGCAGAGGGGGACAGGGGACCTACGAGCAGTACTTC.

This chain joins TRBV19 and TRBJ2-3; D possibly corresponds to TRBD1 (6 bases). In germline, CDR1 is LNHDA, CDR2 SQIVND (reference sequence). V gave up 6 bases and J gave up 5 bases, with 18 bases separating them. The CDR3 has 15 residues. The CDR3 reads CASSSFGGVIDTQYF. The CDR3 DNA sequence: TGTGCCAGTAGCTCTTTTGGGGGCGTGATAGATACGCAGTATTTT.

The V call is TRBV6-1, the J call TRBJ2-2, with a tentative D call TRBD1 (5 bases). The CDR3 contains 15 residues. Deletions cut 10 bases from V and 0 bases from J, with 15 bases between. Per the germline V gene, CDR1 is MNHNS and CDR2 is SASEGT. The CDR3 loop is CATSMYRPNTGELFF. The CDR3 nucleotides read TGTGCCACCTCGATGTACAGGCCGAACACCGGGGAGCTGTTTTTT.

J is TRBJ2-3 and V is TRBV9; 7 bases are a match to TRBD2. The CDR3 covers 13 residues. V gave up 4 bases and J gave up 4 bases; unmatched junction bases: 3. CDR1 and CDR2 (germline): SGDLS, YYNGEE. CDR3 sequence reads: CASSTRGADTQYF. The DNA for the CDR3 is TGTGCCAGCAGCACCCGGGGGGCAGATACGCAGTATTTT.